Listed below are T cell receptor beta chains from one sample, sequenced in a study of cytomegalovirus exposure and HLA in healthy donors. Clones were sequenced by immunoSEQ multiplex PCR, and TCRdb holds only the in-frame ones, with some missing. The sample holds fewer than 200,000 clones, about 75% seen once. The specimen was PBMCs. The receptors here all came from a woman aged 45-65 years in good health and CMV-seropositive. CDR3s include the opening cysteine and the closing phenylalanine or tryptophan. D genes are given only for firm matches. Some rows have no size entry. The others give once, few or many, or a class for an expanded clone.

TRBJ2-2 . . TRBV6-1 TGTGCCAGCAGTTTGATGACAGGAGGAACCGGGGAGCTGTTTTTT CASSLMTGGTGELFF
TRBJ2-7 TRBD2 . TRBV9 TGTGCCAGCAGCGTAGGGACTAGCGGGAGTGAGCAGTACTTC CASSVGTSGSEQYF
TRBJ2-1 . few TRBV10-1 TGCGCCAGCAGTGAGTCGGGAGAGGGTCATGAGCAGTTCTTC CASSESGEGHEQFF
TRBJ1-1 . . TRBV6-5 TGTGCCAGCAGTTTAAGTACAGGGCCACTGAACACTGAAGCTTTCTTT CASSLSTGPLNTEAFF
TRBJ2-7 TRBD1 . TRBV19 TGTGCCAGTAGTCCCACAGGGGCCTACGAGCAGTACTTC CASSPTGAYEQYF
TRBJ2-7 . . TRBV4-3 TGCGCCAGCAGCCAAGTTTTCCCAGACTACGTCGAGCAGTACTTC CASSQVFPDYVEQYF
TRBJ2-5 TRBD1 . TRBV9 TGTGCCAGCAGCGTAGGAGAGAGGGGGCTGGGGGAGACCCAGTACTTC CASSVGERGLGETQYF
TRBJ1-1 TRBD1 . TRBV14 TGTGCCAGCAGCCGTCCGGGACAGTTGAACACTGAAGCTTTCTTT CASSRPGQLNTEAFF
TRBJ2-3 TRBD2 . TRBV6-1 TGTGCCAGCAGTGGGGGGGCGGGAGGGCTACGCGTAACAGATACGCAGTATTTT CASSGGAGGLRVTDTQYF
TRBJ2-1 . . TRBV7-8 TGTGCCAGCAGCGCCCGATACGCAGGGGTATTCAATGAGCAGTTCTTC CASSARYAGVFNEQFF
TRBJ2-1 . . TRBV10-1 TGCGCCAGCAGTGAGTCGACGGGAACGAGAAATGAGCAGTTCTTC CASSESTGTRNEQFF
TRBJ1-2 TRBD1 . TRBV30 TGTGCCTGGAGTGTACAGGGGCCGGGTGGCTACACCTTC CAWSVQGPGGYTF
TRBJ1-5 . . TRBV27 TGTGCCAGCAGTTTATCGTACAGGGCTAGCTCCAATCAGCCCCAGCATTTT CASSLSYRASSNQPQHF
TRBJ2-5 TRBD2 . TRBV7-2 TGTGCCAGCAGCCCGAGACTAGCGGGGGGCCCGGCCCATGAGACCCAGTACTTC CASSPRLAGGPAHETQYF